One and the same sample provided the 29 T cell receptor beta chains below, sequenced in a study of human T cells and chemical hapten exposure (dated by TCRdb to about 2021). In light of the paper, this sample's time point label describes: patch test 1, 2 weeks after DPC sensitization. The treatment or condition label corresponds to: therapeutic diphenylcyclopropenone sensitization with weekly scalp DPC. Receptor amplification or capture employed RACE. Sequencing was carried out with a NextSeq 500. The raw public data were reprocessed by TCRdb itself: fastp quality trimming at Q25, MiXCR clonotype calling, in-frame beta chains only. Rows are combined by CDR3 protein, so each entry shows the most common genes and DNA. The sample data list some 340,000 distinct CDR3 sequences, and about 7% of these were observed just once. The top ten hold around 8.2% of the sample. Sequenced material: whole blood, taken in connection with sensitization to the hapten diphenylcyclopropenone (DPC). Source of these receptors: a woman aged 18-29 years with alopecia areata. Some clones in this sample may be carry-over from other donors' samples.

The chain recombines TRBV4-3 with TRBJ1-6; 7 bases align to TRBD1. V lost 4 bases, J lost 7 bases, and 4 bases stayed unmatched. The CDR3 runs 14 residues. CDR1 is LGHNA and CDR2 is YSLEER in the germline V gene. The CDR3 DNA follows: TGCGCCAGCAGCCTTCGGACAGGCAATTCACCCCTCCACTTT. Translating gives CASSLRTGNSPLHF.

This clonotype was seen ten or more times. J is TRBJ2-3 and V is TRBV6-4; D might be TRBD2 (6 bases). The germline V gene encodes CDR1 MRHNA and CDR2 SNTAGT. Trimming took off 3 bases at V and 3 bases at J, with 10 bases between the two ends. This CDR3 contains 14 residues. CDR3 DNA sequence: TGTGCCAGCAGTGAGGTCGGGGGAACAGATACGCAGTATTTT. Protein: CASSEVGGTDTQYF.

J is TRBJ2-5 and V is TRBV5-5; TRBD1 is a possible D gene (5 bases). V shed 2 bases and J shed 0 bases, with 11 bases lying between them. The CDR3 runs to 15 residues. CDR1 SGHKS and CDR2 YYEKEE come from the germline V gene (reference sequence). In DNA form, the CDR3 reads TGTGCCAGCAGCTTCCGGACACTGTACCAAGAGACCCAGTACTTC. This codes for CASSFRTLYQETQYF.

In this sample, this clonotype turned up many times. The V gene is TRBV6-2 or TRBV6-3, the J gene TRBJ2-5; D remains ambiguous. CDR1 is MNHEY, CDR2 SVGEGT, per germline. CDR3 length: 10 amino acids. Between the trimmed V and J ends, which lost 2 bases and 10 bases, there was a span of 5 bases. The CDR3, as DNA: TGTGCCAGCAGTTACCCCATCCAGTACTTC. This translates into CASSYPIQYF.

The chain is built from TRBV4-3 and TRBJ2-2; 7 nucleotides line up with TRBD1. Trimming took 0 bases from V and 2 from J; bases not matched to a gene: 6. Germline CDR1 is LGHNA and CDR2 is YSLEER. CDR3 length: 17 residues. The CDR3, as DNA: TGCGCCAGCAGCCAAGACGCAGGGGGAGTTAACACCGGGGAGCTGTTTTTT. This codes for CASSQDAGGVNTGELFF.

This clonotype was counted between two and nine times. The CDR3 protein is CASSSTYRGNEQYF. Written as DNA, the CDR3 is TGTGCCAGCAGCTCCACTTACAGGGGGAACGAGCAGTACTTC. V gene TRBV11-2 combines with J gene TRBJ2-7, with 8 bases lining up with TRBD1. Germline lookup yields CDR1 SGHAT and CDR2 FQNNGV. The CDR3 has 14 residues. Unmatched junction bases numbered 7, after V lost 4 bases and J lost 5 bases.

The chain is built from TRBV7-9 and TRBJ2-3, with 7 bases fitting TRBD1. After removal of 3 bases from V and 14 bases from J, the junction contained 5 bases not matched to a gene. Germline-derived CDR1 and CDR2 are SEHNR and FQNEAQ (reference sequence). This CDR3 is built from 11 residues. The CDR3 region has the DNA TGTGCCAGCAGCTTTGACAGGGATCGGTATTTT. The encoded protein is CASSFDRDRYF.

The rearrangement links TRBV7-2 to TRBJ2-3; D gene uncertain. The ends were cut back, 5 bases at V and 6 bases at J, with 15 bases in the middle. This CDR3 has 14 amino acids. Germline V gives CDR1 SGHTA, CDR2 FQGNSA. CDR3 sequence reads: CASSPLNGMDTQYF. The DNA for the CDR3 is TGTGCCAGCAGCCCCCTGAACGGCATGGATACGCAGTATTTT.

In this sample, this clonotype turned up a few times. The chain has TRBV18 and TRBJ2-6; D unresolved. The CDR3 covers 14 residues. From germline, CDR1 is KGHSH and CDR2 LQKENI. Deletions cut 2 bases from V and 4 bases from J, with 6 bases between. CDR3 in DNA: TGTGCCAGCTCACCAGGGGTGGGGGCCAACGTCCTGACTTTC. It codes for CASSPGVGANVLTF.

V is TRBV5-1 and J is TRBJ2-7; no firm D call. CDR3 size: 12 residues. Trimming removed 2 bases from V and 2 bases from J, with 5 bases in between. CDR1 and CDR2 (germline): SGHRS, YFSETQ. The CDR3 is CASSLVPYEQYF. CDR3 nucleotide sequence: TGCGCCAGCAGCTTAGTCCCCTACGAGCAGTACTTC.

This clonotype was seen repeatedly, ten times or more. The chain uses TRBV20-1 and TRBJ2-2, with D uncertain. V was cut by 2 bases and J by 0 bases, with 10 bases left in between. The CDR3 runs 15 residues. The germline gives CDR1 DFQATT, CDR2 SNEGSKA (reference sequence). The DNA of the CDR3 is TGCAGTGCTAGATTATTAGACCCGAACACCGGGGAGCTGTTTTTT. Protein: CSARLLDPNTGELFF.

The chain carries TRBV2 and TRBJ2-7, with 9 bases matching TRBD1. CDR3 length equals 14 residues. Germline V gene sequence: CDR1 SNHLY, CDR2 FYNNEI. V shed 3 bases and J 4 bases; nucleotides not matched to a gene: 4. In DNA form, the CDR3 reads TGTGCCAGCAGTGATAGGGACAGGGATTACGAGCAGTACTTC. This encodes CASSDRDRDYEQYF.

This clonotype was detected a few times. This chain connects TRBV5-5 to TRBJ1-2; D remains ambiguous. From germline, CDR1 is SGHKS and CDR2 YYEKEE (reference sequence). Trimming removed 0 bases at V and 8 bases at J, with 8 bases between. This CDR3 spans 12 amino acids. For the CDR3, the DNA is TGTGCCAGCAGCTTGGAGATGGTAGGCTACACCTTC. It encodes CASSLEMVGYTF. Looking up the rest from reference TRBV5-5 and TRBJ1-2 gives the full variable domain: DAGVTQSPTHLIKTRGQQVTLRCSPISGHKSVSWYQQVLGQGPQFIFQYYEKEERGRGNFPDRFSARQFPNYSSELNVNALLLGDSALYLCASSLEMVGYTFGSGTRLTVV.

This clonotype was seen repeatedly, ten times or more. The genes are TRBV20-1 and TRBJ2-1, with TRBD1 identical over 7 bases. Germline CDR1 and CDR2: DFQATT and SNEGSKA (reference sequence). The CDR3 covers 13 residues. J lost 8 bases, V lost 5 bases, and 9 bases had no gene match. CDR3 residues: CSAQDREGDEQFF. The CDR3 region has the DNA TGCAGTGCTCAAGACAGGGAAGGCGATGAGCAGTTCTTC.

This clonotype has more than one count but fewer than ten. V usage is TRBV5-6 and J usage is TRBJ2-7; 9 nucleotides line up with TRBD1. The ends lost 0 bases at V and 4 bases at J; junction bases unmatched: 5. Germline values: CDR1 SGHDT, CDR2 YYEEEE. This CDR3 is 15 amino acids long. CDR3 sequence (DNA): TGTGCCAGCAGCTTGGGACAGGGGGACCCATACGAGCAGTACTTC. Translation: CASSLGQGDPYEQYF. Full variable domain (outside the CDR3, taken from reference TRBV5-6 and TRBJ2-7): DAGVTQSPTHLIKTRGQQVTLRCSPKSGHDTVSWYQQALGQGPQFIFQYYEEEERQRGNFPDRFSGHQFPNYSSELNVNALLLGDSALYLCASSLGQGDPYEQYFGPGTRLTVT.

This rearrangement joins TRBV28 to TRBJ2-2; tentatively, D is TRBD1 (5 bases). This CDR3 contains 14 residues. V was cut by 5 bases and J by 3 bases, with 10 bases left in between. The germline gives CDR1 MDHEN, CDR2 SYDVKM. CDR3 DNA: TGTGCCAGCAGTATGACAGTATACACCGGGGAGCTGTTTTTT. Its protein is CASSMTVYTGELFF.

This clonotype came up many times. The genes are TRBV10-3 and TRBJ1-1; D is uncertain. The CDR3 is 13 amino acids. Trimming removed 6 bases at V and 4 bases at J, with 12 bases between. In germline, CDR1 is ENHRY, CDR2 SYGVKD. This CDR3 is CAIRTSLGTEAFF. CDR3 DNA sequence: TGTGCCATCAGGACCTCCTTGGGCACTGAAGCTTTCTTT.

This clonotype appeared a few times. V gene TRBV5-6 combines with J gene TRBJ2-3; 8 bases agree with TRBD1. The germline V gene has CDR1 SGHDT and CDR2 YYEEEE. V shed 0 bases and J 6 bases; nucleotides not matched to a gene: 30. The CDR3 spans 23 residues. The CDR3 spells CASSLDSRWVYRGQDPRRDTQYF. CDR3 sequence (DNA): TGTGCCAGCAGCTTGGATAGTCGTTGGGTCTACCGGGGACAGGATCCCAGGCGGGATACGCAGTATTTT.

This clonotype was observed at least ten times. The chain carries TRBV12-3 or TRBV12-4 and TRBJ2-1; 11 nucleotides agree with TRBD1. CDR3 size: 16 residues. J was trimmed by 10 bases and V by 6 bases; bases with no gene match: 14. CDR3 protein: CASSPGQGARRLEQFF. DNA for the CDR3: TGTGCCAGCAGCCCTGGACAGGGGGCGAGGCGTCTGGAGCAGTTCTTC.

This clonotype was recorded many times. J is TRBJ1-5 and V is TRBV20-1; the D is unclear. Deletions cut 5 bases from V and 7 bases from J, with 9 bases between. Germline V gives CDR1 DFQATT, CDR2 SNEGSKA (reference sequence). The CDR3 has 11 amino acids. CDR3 in DNA: TGCAGTGCTGGGGTGGCACAGCCCCAGCATTTT. It is translated as CSAGVAQPQHF.

This clonotype was detected a few times. The chain uses TRBV4-1 and TRBJ1-1; TRBD1 matches 9 bases. CDR1 and CDR2 from the germline V gene are MGHRA and YSYEKL. The CDR3 length is 17 residues. V shed 4 bases, J shed 0 bases, and the junction held 9 bases outside the gene matches. This chain's CDR3 is CASSLLPRTGVNTEAFF. Written as DNA, the CDR3 is TGCGCCAGCAGCCTCCTTCCGAGGACAGGGGTGAACACTGAAGCTTTCTTT.

This clonotype was picked up a small number of times. This chain links TRBV29-1 with TRBJ1-1, with 10 bases aligning to TRBD1. V shed 7 bases, J shed 5 bases, and the junction held 7 bases outside the gene matches. This CDR3 region has 13 residues. Per the germline V gene, CDR1 is SQVTM and CDR2 is ANQGSEA. The CDR3 nucleotides are TGCAGCGCCCGGACAGGGGGAATGACTGAAGCTTTCTTT. This codes for CSARTGGMTEAFF.

The chain's CDR3 is CASSPKRLDEKLFF. CDR3 DNA sequence: TGTGCCAGCAGTCCAAAACGGTTGGATGAAAAACTGTTTTTT. The V gene is TRBV7-8, the J gene TRBJ1-4, with no clear D. The CDR3 consists of 14 residues. V lost 6 bases to trimming and J lost 6 bases, with 14 bases between them. CDR1 SGHVS and CDR2 FQNEAQ come from the germline V gene.

V gene TRBV27 combines with J gene TRBJ1-2, with D possibly TRBD1 on 5 matching bases. The CDR3 sequence is 14 residues long. Germline V gene lookup returns CDR1 MNHEY and CDR2 SMNVEV (reference sequence). Trimming shortened V by 2 bases and J by 4 bases, and 11 bases separated the two germline ends. The chain's CDR3 is CASSLQGRTYGYTF. The CDR3 DNA sequence: TGTGCCAGCAGTTTACAGGGACGGACCTATGGCTACACCTTC.

This clonotype was seen repeatedly, ten times or more. The rearrangement joins TRBV20-1 to TRBJ2-6, with D unclear. The CDR3 covers 13 residues. Germline assignment: CDR1 DFQATT and CDR2 SNEGSKA (reference sequence). V was cut by 2 bases and J by 2 bases, with 4 bases left in between. CDR3 sequence: CSARKAGANVLTF. The CDR3 nucleotides are TGCAGTGCTAGAAAGGCTGGGGCCAACGTCCTGACTTTC.

This clonotype was seen a handful of times. The rearrangement links TRBV3-1 to TRBJ2-2; D is undetermined. Germline CDR1 and CDR2: LGHDT and YNNKEL (reference sequence). CDR3 size: 15 residues. The V and J ends lost 0 bases and 1 base respectively, with 6 bases between them. The CDR3 loop reads CASSQETGNTGELFF. CDR3 sequence (DNA): TGTGCCAGCAGCCAAGAGACGGGGAACACCGGGGAGCTGTTTTTT.

This clonotype was found many times. V and J are TRBV5-4 and TRBJ2-1; TRBD2 agrees at 10 bases. Trimming cost V 4 bases and J 9 bases; bases outside gene matches: 10. CDR1 is SGHNT and CDR2 is YYREEE in the germline V gene (reference sequence). This CDR3 has 15 residues. The CDR3: CASSPERGGRTEQFF. CDR3 DNA sequence: TGTGCCAGCAGCCCAGAGCGGGGGGGCCGTACTGAGCAGTTCTTC.

This clonotype was picked up many times. This sequence joins TRBV4-1 and TRBJ2-7; D may correspond to TRBD1 or TRBD2 (6 bases each). In germline, CDR1 is MGHRA, CDR2 YSYEKL. V was clipped by 1 base and J by 7 bases, with 23 bases between them. The length of the CDR3 is 17 residues. For the CDR3, the DNA is TGCGCCAGCAGCCAAGCTCCCCGGGGGCGCAGGGACCGGGAGCAGTACTTC. Translation gives CASSQAPRGRRDREQYF.

This clonotype was counted ten times or more. V usage is TRBV2 and J usage is TRBJ2-1; 9 bases match TRBD2. V shed 6 bases and J 8 bases; nucleotides not matched to a gene: 14. Germline V CDR1 and CDR2: SNHLY, FYNNEI. This CDR3 contains 16 residues. CDR3 nucleotides: TGTGCCAGCAGGGGCCGTGGCAGCGGGGGGTCCGATGAGCAGTTCTTC. It translates to CASRGRGSGGSDEQFF.